This T cell receptor beta chain was obtained from a study of blood T cell repertoires in COVID-19. On the study more broadly: PBMCs, B-cell-depleted T cells, or T cells provided the cDNA or gDNA that made up the material.

The protocol was immunoSEQ multiplex PCR, while the TCRdb copy is restricted to in-frame clones and leaves out a portion. The sample consists of roughly 230,000 clones, around 82% of them appearing once. Germline values: CDR1 SEHNR, CDR2 FQNEAQ (reference sequence). The CDR3 consists of 15 residues. Trimming removed 2 bases from V and 3 bases from J, with 14 bases in between. Ages ranged from about 18 to 89 years, with residence in some 25 US areas. Grouping used clinical history reported by participants in a survey and questionnaire. The sequence came from a man aged 45 to 65 who had recovered from COVID-19. Sequencing was done on a sample of PBMCs or T cells enriched from blood (not recorded which). The chain has TRBV7-9 and TRBJ2-7, with D maybe TRBD1 (5 bases). For the CDR3, the DNA is TGTGCCAGCAGCTTAAGGCAGGGCCTTTTCTACGAGCAGTACTTC. Translation gives CASSLRQGLFYEQYF.